These T cell receptor beta chains were read from a single sample in a study of blood T cells in healthy people across ages. Each CDR3 protein is one row after TCRdb ran MiXCR on the 5' RACE reads. The repertoire includes more than 1,000,000 distinct CDR3 sequences, under 30% of them detected once, and less than 0.75% sits in the top ten. These sequences were also reported in another study, on T cells of mothers and their children.

Material: blood. These receptors all stem from a girl aged 2 to 10 in good health. Each CDR3 is given without its conserved first and last residue. Each record gives: J gene, clone size, V gene, CDR3 protein. Rows give clone size only sometimes, using once, few, many, or a class for an expanded clone.

TRBJ2-1 | . | TRBV18 | ASSPPIRTWQF
TRBJ2-5 | few | TRBV7-2 | ASSLVPAGDAETQY
TRBJ2-1 | . | TRBV7-3 | ASSLKNGPGTGTYNEQF
TRBJ2-3 | . | TRBV6-2/TRBV6-3 | ASREARDSTDTQY
TRBJ2-2 | . | TRBV24-1 | AAGRSSNTGELF
TRBJ1-1 | many | TRBV7-2 | ASSLPGSTEAF
TRBJ2-7 | . | TRBV7-9 | ASSPPASSGRPNEQY
TRBJ1-1 | . | TRBV2 | ASTTGTGGTEAF
TRBJ1-2 | . | TRBV12-3/TRBV12-4 | ASSSGTGVFYGYT
TRBJ2-5 | . | TRBV5-1 | ASSLLTSAGGTQETQY
TRBJ1-1 | few | TRBV29-1 | SVVSGLGTEAF
. | . | TRBV6-5 | ASRQDRIHEQY
TRBJ2-3 | once | TRBV6-2/TRBV6-3 | AINTRGRDTQY
TRBJ1-1 | . | TRBV14 | ASSPLQGSNTEAF
TRBJ2-3 | . | TRBV7-2 | ASNHDWGGDTQY
TRBJ2-7 | few | TRBV28 | ASSFLGIVEQY
TRBJ2-1 | few | TRBV9 | ASSAGGIYNEQF
TRBJ2-5 | . | TRBV29-1 | SVEVPGVETQY
TRBJ1-2 | few | TRBV14 | ASSPGAVGYT
TRBJ1-2 | few | TRBV12-3/TRBV12-4 | ASSTSPFGGAEDGYT
TRBJ1-1 | few | TRBV29-1 | SGKTGDYTEAF
TRBJ2-3 | few | TRBV4-3 | ASSQTPGTSPPDTQY
TRBJ2-3 | . | TRBV28 | ASSLSPTGDGTDTQY
TRBJ1-1 | few | TRBV9 | ASSVSQHGEAF
TRBJ2-2 | many | TRBV2 | ATSLITGSAANTGELF
. | few | TRBV24-1 | ATCSNDGPRETQY
TRBJ1-6 | . | TRBV7-9 | ASRREGSPLH
TRBJ2-1 | few | TRBV24-1 | ATSDVGLTY
TRBJ1-1 | few | TRBV18 | ASSPGASAF
TRBJ2-5 | . | TRBV12-3/TRBV12-4 | ASSLMSRETQY
TRBJ2-1 | . | TRBV7-9 | ASSPRVSGGYNEQF
TRBJ2-7 | few | TRBV29-1 | SVEEEAGHEQY
TRBJ1-4 | few | TRBV19 | ASNRGSGEKLF
TRBJ2-5 | many | TRBV6-1 | ASSEVGGDMETQY
TRBJ2-7 | . | TRBV7-9 | ASSFPQDRGTEQY
TRBJ1-2 | . | TRBV7-2 | ACRISNYGYT
TRBJ2-7 | many | TRBV3-1 | ASSRETYEQY
TRBJ2-5 | few | TRBV29-1 | SVVGLRETQY
TRBJ2-1 | many | TRBV7-2 | ASSLALGSDVEF
TRBJ2-7 | . | TRBV28 | ASSLYGRDSYGQY
TRBJ1-1 | . | TRBV20-1 | SASPSGLSAF
TRBJ2-1 | . | TRBV6-4 | ASSDSTAINEQF
TRBJ2-1 | . | TRBV7-3 | ASSEGTRSNEQF
TRBJ2-5 | . | TRBV5-1 | ASSFATTSGSWEQY
TRBJ2-4 | few | TRBV7-9 | ASSGGTGEY
TRBJ2-2 | once | TRBV12-3/TRBV12-4 | ASSFEKAGELF
TRBJ1-5 | few | TRBV5-1 | ASSPGGVGQPQH
TRBJ1-6 | . | TRBV29-1 | SVADSPNSPLH